Below are 8 T cell receptor beta chains sequenced from a single sample in a study of immune evolution from preneoplasia to lung adenocarcinoma. Sequencing used immunoSEQ multiplex PCR; TCRdb keeps in-frame clones, though not all of them. The sample lists over 5,500 clones; roughly 80% were seen once. Sequencing used FFPE invasive lung adenocarcinoma tissue. The receptors come from a person in their sixties or seventies with lung adenocarcinoma.

The chain couples TRBV19 to TRBJ2-1; D may be TRBD2 (5 bases). Per germline, CDR1 LNHDA and CDR2 SQIVND (reference sequence). The length of the CDR3 is 13 residues. V lost 3 bases, J lost 9 bases, and 12 bases lay in between. Here the CDR3 DNA reads TGTGCCAGTAGTATGTTTCGGGGTGGTGAGCAGTTCTTC. Translated, it gives CASSMFRGGEQFF.

The chain uses TRBV7-2 and TRBJ2-7, with 8 bases identical to TRBD2. With 1 base clipped from V and 4 bases from J, the junction kept 3 bases outside the gene matches. Germline CDR1 SGHTA, CDR2 FQGNSA. The CDR3 is made up of 14 amino acids. This chain's CDR3 is CASSLELADYEQYF. The CDR3 DNA reads as TGTGCCAGCAGCTTAGAACTAGCGGATTACGAGCAGTACTTC. The full variable domain, completed using reference TRBV7-2 and TRBJ2-7, is GAGVSQSPSNKVTEKGKDVELRCDPISGHTALYWYRQSLGQGLEFLIYFQGNSAPDKSGLPSDRFSAERTGGSVSTLTIQRTQQEDSAVYLCASSLELADYEQYFGPGTRLTVT.

J is TRBJ2-2 and V is TRBV5-1; D ambiguous. The CDR3 is 14 amino acids. Germline V gene sequence: CDR1 SGHRS, CDR2 YFSETQ. The V gene lost 3 bases and the J gene lost 0 bases, with 6 bases spanning the gap. The CDR3 DNA follows: TGCGCCAGCAGCTCCCAATCGAACACCGGGGAGCTGTTTTTT. Its translation is CASSSQSNTGELFF. The whole variable domain, filled in from reference TRBV5-1 and TRBJ2-2, reads KAGVTQTPRYLIKTRGQQVTLSCSPISGHRSVSWYQQTPGQGLQFLFEYFSETQRNKGNFPGRFSGRQFSNSRSEMNVSTLELGDSALYLCASSSQSNTGELFFGEGSRLTVL.

The DNA of the CDR3 is TGTGCCTGGAGTGCTCAGTGGAATGAAAAACTGTTTTTT. It is translated as CAWSAQWNEKLFF. The gene calls are TRBV30 and TRBJ1-4, with D unclear. Germline V gene data show CDR1 as GTSNPN and CDR2 as SVGIG (reference sequence). The CDR3 loop spans 13 amino acids. Trimming cost V 1 base and J 5 bases, with 8 bases left between them.

The chain links TRBV5-4 to TRBJ1-1; 8 bases line up with TRBD1. The CDR3 is made up of 15 amino acids. The germline V gene encodes CDR1 SGHNT and CDR2 YYREEE (reference sequence). Trimming cost V 4 bases and J 5 bases; bases outside gene matches: 10. The CDR3, as DNA: TGTGCCAGCAGCACCGCGACAGGGGTTGGGACTGAAGCTTTCTTT. It yields the protein CASSTATGVGTEAFF. The full variable domain, in which reference TRBV5-4 and TRBJ1-1 provide the parts outside the CDR3, is ETGVTQSPTHLIKTRGQQVTLRCSSQSGHNTVSWYQQALGQGPQFIFQYYREEENGRGNFPPRFSGLQFPNYSSELNVNALELDDSALYLCASSTATGVGTEAFFGQGTRLTVV.

The rearrangement uses TRBV28 and TRBJ2-3; tentative D call: TRBD1 (5 bases). This CDR3 region has 15 residues. Per the germline V gene, CDR1 is MDHEN and CDR2 is SYDVKM. V was clipped by 3 bases and J by 4 bases, with 14 bases between them. In DNA form, the CDR3 reads TGTGCCAGCAGTTTGGGCTTGGGGCGCGCAGATACGCAGTATTTT. This gives the protein CASSLGLGRADTQYF.

This clone was observed a few times. The gene calls are TRBV30 and TRBJ1-1; D gene unclear. This CDR3 contains 13 residues. The germline V gene encodes CDR1 GTSNPN and CDR2 SVGIG (reference sequence). V was pared by 2 bases and J by 2 bases, with 9 bases between. The CDR3 DNA sequence: TGTGCCTGGAGTACGATAATTAACACTGAAGCTTTCTTT. Its translation: CAWSTIINTEAFF.

This clone was observed a single time. The chain combines TRBV12-5 with TRBJ2-7; 7 bases line up with TRBD1. With V trimmed by 1 base and J by 2 bases, 5 bases remained unmatched. CDR1 is LGHNT and CDR2 is FRNRAP in the germline V gene. The CDR3 has 15 amino acids. CDR3 loop: CASGLADTGAYEQYF. The CDR3 DNA is TGTGCTAGTGGTTTGGCAGACACAGGGGCCTACGAGCAGTACTTC.